This entry describes one T cell receptor (beta chain). The source of the sample is a study of shared clonotypes between healthy human individuals. Only in-frame clones appear in the TCRdb table, and some are missing; sequencing was by immunoSEQ multiplex PCR. The sample has roughly 1,800,000 clones, 85% to 95% seen once. Naivety among CD8 cells was defined by CD45RO negativity and positive CCR7 selection, thereby excluding terminally differentiated effector memory CD45RA+ cells. This receptor was taken from a man younger than 35 in good health. Sequences were obtained from naive CD8+ T cells sorted from blood.

The CDR3, as DNA: TGTGCCAGCCCGGGAGGGGCCCCCTACGAGCAGTACTTC. Amino acid sequence: CASPGGAPYEQYF. This sequence joins TRBV6-1 and TRBJ2-7, with 8 bases matching TRBD2. The V and J ends lost 8 bases and 2 bases, in that order; junction bases with no gene match: 5. The CDR3 is 13 amino acids. The germline CDR1 and CDR2 sequences are MNHNS and SASEGT.